The next 16 T cell receptor beta chains were all read from a single sample in a study of identical twins. TCRdb called the 5' RACE reads again in MiXCR, with one record for every CDR3 protein. This sample has 420,000 or so distinct CDR3 sequences, with roughly 18% found just once. The sample comprised naive T cells sorted from blood. The source of these receptors is a man between 50 and 59 years old in good health.

This rearrangement joins TRBV28 to TRBJ2-7; 9 bases are shared with TRBD2. Germline V gives CDR1 MDHEN, CDR2 SYDVKM. V lost 1 base to trimming and J lost 1 base; unmatched junction nucleotides: 2. The CDR3 is made up of 15 amino acids. This chain's CDR3 is CASSLLLAGSYEQYF. As DNA, the CDR3 is TGTGCCAGCAGTTTATTGCTAGCGGGGTCCTACGAGCAGTACTTC.

This clonotype was found many times. The chain links TRBV6-5 to TRBJ1-6; no clear D. Trimming stripped 6 bases from V and 7 bases from J, with 7 bases between. Germline V CDR1 and CDR2: MNHEY, SVGAGI. There are 12 residues in the CDR3. CDR3 DNA: TGTGCCAGCAGAGCAGGAAATTCACCCCTCCACTTT. Protein product: CASRAGNSPLHF.

This clonotype was observed a few times. The chain employs TRBV7-2 and TRBJ1-6, with D maybe TRBD1 (6 bases). With 4 bases removed from V and 9 bases from J, the gap between germline ends came to 16 bases. Germline V gene lookup returns CDR1 SGHTA and CDR2 FQGNSA. The CDR3 consists of 15 residues. The CDR3 reads CASSSKGQRASPLHF. As DNA, the CDR3 is TGTGCCAGCAGCTCTAAAGGACAGCGGGCTTCACCCCTCCACTTT.

This clonotype was picked up many times. This chain joins TRBV6-5 and TRBJ2-3; 7 bases are shared with TRBD1. The CDR3 has 16 amino acids. Germline V lookup: CDR1 MNHEY, CDR2 SVGAGI. The trim removed 6 bases at V and 0 bases at J, leaving 9 bases unmatched. This chain's CDR3 is CASSSGQVISTDTQYF. The CDR3 DNA reads TGTGCCAGCAGCTCCGGACAGGTGATAAGCACAGATACGCAGTATTTT.

This clonotype was detected ten times or more. The CDR3 loop reads CASSAPMSGMANEQFF. CDR3 DNA sequence: TGTGCCAGCTCAGCCCCGATGTCGGGAATGGCTAATGAGCAGTTCTTC. The J gene is TRBJ2-1, the V gene TRBV18; maybe TRBD2 (5 bases). This CDR3 is built from 16 residues. CDR1 and CDR2 from the germline V gene are KGHSH and LQKENI. V was shortened by 5 bases and J by 7 bases, with 21 bases between the two germline ends. The entire variable domain, with the rest obtained from reference TRBV18 and TRBJ2-1, is as follows: NAGVMQNPRHLVRRRGQEARLRCSPMKGHSHVYWYRQLPEEGLKFMVYLQKENIIDESGMPKERFSAEFPKEGPSILRIQQVVRGDSAAYFCASSAPMSGMANEQFFGPGTRLTVL.

This clonotype was counted many times. V gene TRBV10-3 combines with J gene TRBJ1-6, with D unclear. The CDR3 is made up of 15 amino acids. Germline CDR1 ENHRY, CDR2 SYGVKD. V lost 0 bases, J lost 8 bases, and 11 bases lay in between. This CDR3 reads CAISESGLLDSPLHF. The CDR3, as DNA: TGTGCCATCAGTGAGTCAGGGCTTTTGGATTCACCCCTCCACTTT.

Many counts were recorded for this clonotype. V and J are TRBV12-3 or TRBV12-4 and TRBJ2-3; D call uncertain. The CDR3 loop spans 15 amino acids. V shed 6 bases and J shed 0 bases, with 13 bases lying between them. CDR3 nucleotides: TGTGCCAGCAGCCTAGACTCAACTAGCACAGATACGCAGTATTTT. Translated: CASSLDSTSTDTQYF.

This clonotype showed up many times. V and J are TRBV3-1 and TRBJ2-7, with D hard to call. The CDR3 sequence is 13 residues long. V lost 4 bases and J lost 9, with 16 bases in between. CDR1 is LGHDT, CDR2 YNNKEL, per germline (reference sequence). The CDR3 sequence is CASSRTWFSGQYF. As DNA, the CDR3 is TGTGCCAGCAGCCGAACTTGGTTTTCTGGGCAGTACTTC.

As concerns this clonotype: Possible read error: a much larger clone is one base away. This chain connects TRBV28 to TRBJ2-2; D may be TRBD1 or TRBD2 (5 bases each). The CDR3 totals 16 residues. V dropped 3 bases and J dropped 1 base, with 12 bases sitting between them. CDR1 MDHEN and CDR2 SYDVKM come from the germline V gene. CDR3 amino acids: CASSLGPSLNTGELFF. The CDR3 DNA follows: TGTGCCAGCAGTTTGGGACCCTCTCTGAACACCGGGGAGCTGTTTTTT.

This clonotype has a single count. The rearrangement uses TRBV7-2 and TRBJ2-7, with unresolved D. The germline gives CDR1 SGHTA, CDR2 FQGNSA. This CDR3 has 12 residues. The germline V and J ends were trimmed by 4 bases and 2 bases, with 6 bases remaining between them. The CDR3 reads CASSSTPYEQYF. CDR3 DNA: TGTGCCAGCAGCTCGACGCCCTACGAGCAGTACTTC. Looking up the rest from reference TRBV7-2 and TRBJ2-7 gives the full variable domain: GAGVSQSPSNKVTEKGKDVELRCDPISGHTALYWYRQSLGQGLEFLIYFQGNSAPDKSGLPSDRFSAERTGGSVSTLTIQRTQQEDSAVYLCASSSTPYEQYFGPGTRLTVT.

The V call is TRBV9, the J call TRBJ2-3; D is undetermined. Germline V gene data show CDR1 as SGDLS and CDR2 as YYNGEE. V lost 1 base, J lost 1 base, and 10 bases lay in between. There are 15 residues in the CDR3. The CDR3 loop is CASSVFGDRTDTQYF. The DNA for the CDR3 is TGTGCCAGCAGCGTATTCGGTGATCGCACAGATACGCAGTATTTT.

This clonotype was observed many times. The chain's CDR3 is CASSQGQSGIAQPQHF. Here the CDR3 DNA reads TGTGCCAGCAGCCAAGGACAGTCAGGGATTGCTCAGCCCCAGCATTTT. This chain joins TRBV3-1 and TRBJ1-5; D is possibly TRBD1 (5 bases). Per the germline V gene, CDR1 is LGHDT and CDR2 is YNNKEL (reference sequence). V lost 1 base, J lost 6 bases, and 16 bases lay in between. The CDR3 is made up of 16 amino acids.

The chain links TRBV20-1 to TRBJ2-3; the D is unclear. The V gene lost 5 bases and the J gene lost 0 bases, with 12 bases spanning the gap. This CDR3 contains 14 residues. The V gene's germline CDR1 is DFQATT and CDR2 SNEGSKA (reference sequence). The CDR3 loop is CSARRTASTDTQYF. For the CDR3, the DNA is TGCAGTGCTCGCCGGACGGCTAGCACAGATACGCAGTATTTT.

This chain joins TRBV20-1 and TRBJ2-7; 12 nucleotides align to TRBD1. From germline, CDR1 is DFQATT and CDR2 SNEGSKA (reference sequence). V lost 6 bases and J lost 1; bases outside the gene matches: 13. This CDR3 comprises 17 residues. CDR3 amino acids: CSAGGQGAKSSSYEQYF. CDR3 in DNA: TGCAGTGCGGGGGGACAGGGGGCAAAATCATCTTCCTACGAGCAGTACTTC.

This chain uses TRBV5-4 with TRBJ1-1; TRBD1 aligns across 8 bases. Trimming cost V 0 bases and J 4 bases; bases outside gene matches: 2. Germline V lookup: CDR1 SGHNT, CDR2 YYREEE (reference sequence). CDR3 size: 14 residues. In nucleotides, the CDR3 is TGTGCCAGCAGCTTGGGGGGACAGGTCACTGAAGCTTTCTTT. Protein sequence: CASSLGGQVTEAFF.

J is TRBJ1-1 and V is TRBV29-1, with a weak D call TRBD1 (6 bases). Trimming stripped 4 bases from V and 5 bases from J, with 14 bases between. The germline V gene has CDR1 SQVTM and CDR2 ANQGSEA. This CDR3 contains 13 residues. In DNA, the CDR3 is TGCAGCGTTGTGGGGGGGCAAAGGACTGAAGCTTTCTTT. It codes for CSVVGGQRTEAFF. The variable domain in full, completed from reference TRBV29-1 and TRBJ1-1, reads SAVISQKPSRDICQRGTSLTIQCQVDSQVTMMFWYRQQPGQSLTLIATANQGSEATYESGFVIDKFPISRPNLTFSTLTVSNMSPEDSSIYLCSVVGGQRTEAFFGQGTRLTVV.